The present entry profiles one T cell receptor beta chain with its context. The antigen remains undetermined. The junction had 4 bases not matched to a gene; V was cut back by 5 bases and J by 0 bases. This CDR3 contains 15 residues. CDR1 is SGHDT and CDR2 is YYEEEE in the germline V gene. This record comes from a study of OX40 agonist ivuxolimab in advanced cancers. Background on the study: Age averaged about 60 years (range roughly 23 to 90), and around 78% were male. The eligibility criteria allowed prior anti-PD-1, anti-PD-L1 or anti-CTLA-4 therapy, and about 40% had some.

TCRdb keeps only in-frame clones here, not all; method: immunoSEQ multiplex PCR. The data show 50,000 to 75,000 clones, with about 86% seen just once and about 0.6% held by the top ten. Study outcomes and limitations: A proportion of nonresponders additionally exhibited low normalized T-cell clonal expansion. Dose levels from 0.1 to 3.0 mg/kg saw CD4+ and CD8+ blood T cells expand clonally by week 6.

J is TRBJ2-7 and V is TRBV5-6; 11 bases are a match to TRBD2. The sequence was collected from an adult with an advanced solid tumor such as melanoma, head and neck, liver or kidney cancer. This sample comprised CD4+ or CD8+ T cells sorted from blood, obtained in a trial of the OX40 agonist ivuxolimab. DNA of the CDR3: TGTGCCAGCAGGAGGGGACTAGCGGACTCCTACGAGCAGTACTTC. Translated, it gives CASRRGLADSYEQYF.